Detailed here is one TCR beta chain. The antigen remains unidentified. The sample is drawn from a study of T cells after yellow fever vaccination. Findings and limits, study-wide: Subsequent to the booster, the majority of primary-vaccination clones reappeared (96% CD4, 85% to 90% CD8). Contaminating bulk clonotypes could be abundant in FACS-sorted repertoires.

Template switching with 5'RACE generated the TCR cDNA and added a universal primer site and UMIs. TCRdb called the 5' RACE reads again in MiXCR, with one record for every CDR3 protein. The data contain 450,000 to 600,000 distinct CDR3 sequences, 17% of them singletons. This CDR3 region has 12 residues. Trimming removed 7 bases at V and 5 bases at J, with 9 bases between. This sample comprised PBMCs, obtained 5 days after the first yellow fever vaccination. The chain recombines TRBV12-3 or TRBV12-4 with TRBJ1-5, with D unresolved. This sequence originates from a man between 18 and 29 years old who received the YFV17D yellow fever vaccine. CDR3 coding DNA: TGTGCCAGCAATAGGGAAGATCAGCCCCAGCATTTT. This codes for CASNREDQPQHF.